The next 17 T cell receptor beta chains were all read from a single sample in a study of control samples from healthy donors and cancer patients. Only in-frame clones appear in the TCRdb table, and some are missing; sequencing was by immunoSEQ multiplex PCR. This sample has approximately 69,000 clones; approximately 89% occur once, and the top ten carry over 4.5%. The sample comprised PBMCs. These receptors all stem from a man aged 60 to 75 with colorectal cancer.

V is TRBV28 and J is TRBJ1-1; D remains ambiguous. Germline CDR1 reads MDHEN; CDR2 reads SYDVKM. CDR3 length equals 14 residues. The V gene lost 5 bases and the J gene lost 1 base, with 11 bases spanning the gap. The CDR3 coding sequence is TGTGCCAGCAGTCTCCTAATAAGGAACACTGAAGCTTTCTTT. It codes for CASSLLIRNTEAFF.

V usage is TRBV4-1 and J usage is TRBJ2-7; tentative D call: TRBD1 (6 bases). V was shortened by 1 base and J by 4 bases, with 8 bases between the two germline ends. Germline V lookup: CDR1 MGHRA, CDR2 YSYEKL. The CDR3 runs to 13 residues. CDR3 nucleotides: TGCGCCAGCAGCCAAGTTCAGGGGTACGAGCAGTACTTC. Residues: CASSQVQGYEQYF.

The chain is built from TRBV2 and TRBJ2-1; possible D gene TRBD2, 5 bases. The CDR3 consists of 15 residues. Looked up from germline, CDR1 is SNHLY and CDR2 is FYNNEI. With 0 bases removed from V and 5 bases from J, the gap between germline ends came to 11 bases. The DNA of the CDR3 is TGTGCCAGCAGTGAAGCGCGGAACGGGAACAATGAGCAGTTCTTC. The encoded protein is CASSEARNGNNEQFF.

This chain joins TRBV30 and TRBJ2-3, with D tentatively TRBD2 (5 bases). The germline V gene encodes CDR1 GTSNPN and CDR2 SVGIG (reference sequence). CDR3 size: 16 residues. The V end lost 0 bases, the J end lost 9 bases, and 22 bases lay between the germline ends. The CDR3, as DNA: TGTGCCTGGAGTGTTGATCGGTGGGGAGCCTTAGGGACGCAGTATTTT. The encoded protein is CAWSVDRWGALGTQYF.

The rearrangement joins TRBV24-1 to TRBJ2-2; no reliable D call. CDR1 KGHDR and CDR2 SFDVKD come from the germline V gene. This CDR3 has 16 residues. Trimming left V 4 bases short and J 0 bases short, with 11 bases between. The CDR3 DNA is TGTGCCACCAGTGACCCGAACCTTTCGAACACCGGGGAGCTGTTTTTT. It specifies CATSDPNLSNTGELFF.

The V and J genes are TRBV5-6 and TRBJ1-1; no clear D. Between the trimmed V and J ends, which lost 2 bases and 4 bases, there was a span of 6 bases. Germline V gene sequence: CDR1 SGHDT, CDR2 YYEEEE. The CDR3 runs to 12 residues. In DNA form, the CDR3 reads TGTGCCAGCAGCTTCTCGGGCACTGAAGCTTTCTTT. It encodes CASSFSGTEAFF.

The chain is built from TRBV29-1 and TRBJ2-3, with TRBD2 identical over 8 bases. V was pared by 4 bases and J by 2 bases, with 5 bases of the junction left unmatched. The CDR3 is made up of 14 amino acids. Germline V CDR1 and CDR2: SQVTM, ANQGSEA. CDR3 residues: CSVATSGFTDTQYF. In DNA, the CDR3 is TGCAGCGTTGCTACTAGCGGTTTCACAGATACGCAGTATTTT.

This clone is a singleton in its sample. The chain employs TRBV12-5 and TRBJ1-4; 9 nucleotides line up with TRBD1. The V gene's germline CDR1 is LGHNT and CDR2 FRNRAP. V was pared by 5 bases and J by 5 bases, with 3 bases of the junction left unmatched. The CDR3 runs to 14 residues. The CDR3 region has the DNA TGTGCTAGTGGTGGGGACAGGGCAAATGAAAAACTGTTTTTT. It codes for CASGGDRANEKLFF. Looking up the rest from reference TRBV12-5 and TRBJ1-4 gives the full variable domain: DARVTQTPRHKVTEMGQEVTMRCQPILGHNTVFWYRQTMMQGLELLAYFRNRAPLDDSGMPKDRFSAEMPDATLATLKIQPSEPRDSAVYFCASGGDRANEKLFFGSGTQLSVL.

The V call is TRBV19, the J call TRBJ1-5; D not certain. This CDR3 spans 17 amino acids. Trimming removed 3 bases from V and 2 bases from J, with 17 bases in between. Germline CDR1 is LNHDA and CDR2 is SQIVND (reference sequence). DNA for the CDR3: TGTGCCAGTAGTATTTGGCAGTTCGGCGGAGGCAATCAGCCCCAGCATTTT. It translates to CASSIWQFGGGNQPQHF.

The J gene is TRBJ2-3, the V gene TRBV7-2; 8 bases are shared with TRBD2. The germline V gene encodes CDR1 SGHTA and CDR2 FQGNSA. This CDR3 has 15 residues. J lost 1 base, V lost 5 bases, and 5 bases had no gene match. The CDR3 coding sequence is TGTGCCAGCAGCCCGGGACTAGGAGGCACAGATACGCAGTATTTT. Translating gives CASSPGLGGTDTQYF.

The V call is TRBV5-5, the J call TRBJ1-2; D may be TRBD1 (5 bases). The germline V and J ends were trimmed by 1 base and 4 bases, with 11 bases remaining between them. Germline V gene lookup returns CDR1 SGHKS and CDR2 YYEKEE (reference sequence). This CDR3 has 14 residues. The CDR3 loop reads CASSLINGGYGYTF. DNA for the CDR3: TGTGCCAGCAGCTTGATCAATGGGGGCTATGGCTACACCTTC.

The chain carries TRBV11-3 and TRBJ2-5; D may be TRBD2 (6 bases). The CDR3 consists of 13 residues. Germline assignment: CDR1 SGHNT and CDR2 YENEEA. Trimming left V 5 bases short and J 2 bases short, with 9 bases between. The CDR3 coding sequence is TGTGCCAGCAGCCGGGACTTGCAAGAGACCCAGTACTTC. It specifies CASSRDLQETQYF. The full variable domain, its missing parts supplied by reference TRBV11-3 and TRBJ2-5, is EAGVVQSPRYKIIEKKQPVAFWCNPISGHNTLYWYLQNLGQGPELLIRYENEEAVDDSQLPKDRFSAERLKGVDSTLKIQPAELGDSAVYLCASSRDLQETQYFGPGTRLLVL.

In DNA, the CDR3 is TGTGCCAGCAGCACGAGGGATCTTAACACCGGGGAGCTGTTTTTT. Amino acids: CASSTRDLNTGELFF. The chain uses TRBV9 and TRBJ2-2, with D maybe TRBD2 (5 bases). This CDR3 region has 15 residues. Looked up from germline, CDR1 is SGDLS and CDR2 is YYNGEE. V was pared by 4 bases and J by 2 bases, with 12 bases between.

This rearrangement joins TRBV4-3 to TRBJ1-2, with 8 bases fitting TRBD1. Looked up from germline, CDR1 is LGHNA and CDR2 is YSLEER. This CDR3 spans 15 amino acids. The ends lost 3 bases at V and 8 bases at J; junction bases unmatched: 11. For the CDR3, the DNA is TGCGCCAGCAGCCATCTAGGACAGGGTGGTACGGGCTACACCTTC. It translates to CASSHLGQGGTGYTF.

J is TRBJ2-5 and V is TRBV9; perhaps TRBD1 as D (6 bases). The CDR3 is made up of 15 amino acids. The germline V gene has CDR1 SGDLS and CDR2 YYNGEE. V lost 0 bases, J lost 5 bases, and 14 bases lay in between. The CDR3, as DNA: TGTGCCAGCAGCGTAGTGGGATTGGGACACGAGACCCAGTACTTC. It codes for CASSVVGLGHETQYF.

This chain connects TRBV19 to TRBJ2-6, with TRBD2 matching 11 bases. This CDR3 has 18 amino acids. J lost 3 bases, V lost 4 bases, and 8 bases had no gene match. Germline-derived CDR1 and CDR2 are LNHDA and SQIVND (reference sequence). The CDR3 sequence: CASSTPGTSGGGANVLTF. The CDR3 DNA reads TGTGCCAGTAGTACCCCCGGGACTAGCGGCGGTGGGGCCAACGTCCTGACTTTC.

This chain joins TRBV29-1 and TRBJ1-1; unclear D gene. This CDR3 is 13 amino acids long. Germline-derived CDR1 and CDR2 are SQVTM and ANQGSEA. The ends were cut back, 5 bases at V and 0 bases at J, with 10 bases in the middle. The CDR3 here is CSVHSSMNTEAFF. CDR3 nucleotide sequence: TGCAGCGTTCACAGTAGCATGAACACTGAAGCTTTCTTT.